The 29 T cell receptor beta chains given below trace back to one sample, sequenced in a study of blood T cell repertoires in COVID-19. Data came from immunoSEQ multiplex PCR; TCRdb stores just in-frame clones and leaves some out. The table includes approximately 70,000 clones, around 80% detected once. Sequencing used peripheral blood. The receptors here all came from a man between 65 and 85 years old who had recovered from COVID-19.

V is TRBV30 and J is TRBJ2-2; 10 nucleotides match TRBD2. The trim removed 1 base at V and 7 bases at J, leaving 6 bases unmatched. CDR3 length: 15 amino acids. CDR1 is GTSNPN and CDR2 is SVGIG in the germline V gene (reference sequence). The CDR3: CAWSGSGRAGGELFF. The CDR3 region has the DNA TGTGCCTGGAGTGGAAGCGGGAGGGCCGGCGGGGAGCTGTTTTTT.

V usage is TRBV27 and J usage is TRBJ2-5, with TRBD1 as a possible D gene (5 bases). Trimming removed 4 bases at V and 1 base at J, with 10 bases between. Per germline, CDR1 MNHEY and CDR2 SMNVEV (reference sequence). This CDR3 spans 14 amino acids. CDR3 in amino acids: CASSSNRIQETQYF. The CDR3 DNA reads TGTGCCAGCAGTTCGAACAGGATCCAAGAGACCCAGTACTTC.

The chain's CDR3 is CASSSDTTNYGYTF. DNA of the CDR3: TGTGCCAGCAGCTCGGACACAACTAACTATGGCTACACCTTC. The V and J genes are TRBV5-5 and TRBJ1-2, with D perhaps TRBD1 (5 bases). Germline-derived CDR1 and CDR2 are SGHKS and YYEKEE (reference sequence). V was pared by 3 bases and J by 0 bases, with 9 bases between. The CDR3 spans 14 residues.

The count of this clone is one. This sequence joins TRBV29-1 and TRBJ1-2, with TRBD1 matching over 7 bases. The CDR3 has 12 amino acids. Germline V gene lookup returns CDR1 SQVTM and CDR2 ANQGSEA. J gave up 3 bases and V 7 bases, and 5 bases lay outside the gene matches. CDR3 sequence (DNA): TGCAGCGGGGACAGCTCCCACTATGGCTACACCTTC. Its translation is CSGDSSHYGYTF.

The chain links TRBV7-2 to TRBJ2-7; 9 positions agree with TRBD1. Germline assignment: CDR1 SGHTA and CDR2 FQGNSA. This CDR3 is built from 14 residues. Germline trimming cut 7 bases from V and 3 bases from J; bases unmatched to any gene: 7. The chain's CDR3 is CASTPGTGLYEQYF. The CDR3, as DNA: TGTGCCAGCACCCCCGGGACAGGGCTCTACGAGCAGTACTTC.

The chain links TRBV7-8 to TRBJ2-1; 7 nucleotides align to TRBD1. V shed 4 bases, J shed 5 bases, and the junction held 8 bases outside the gene matches. The CDR3 totals 15 residues. CDR1 SGHVS and CDR2 FQNEAQ come from the germline V gene. The chain's CDR3 is CASSYRSGGNNEQFF. DNA for the CDR3: TGTGCCAGCAGCTACAGATCAGGGGGAAACAATGAGCAGTTCTTC.

This rearrangement joins TRBV11-2 to TRBJ1-3; 7 positions match TRBD1. The V and J ends lost 5 bases and 2 bases, in that order; junction bases with no gene match: 6. The CDR3 is made up of 15 amino acids. CDR1 is SGHAT, CDR2 FQNNGV, per germline. The CDR3 DNA sequence: TGTGCCAGCAGCGGACGACAGGGCGCTGGAAACACCATATATTTT. Protein: CASSGRQGAGNTIYF.

The J gene is TRBJ2-5, the V gene TRBV4-3, with TRBD2 matching over 8 bases. Germline lookup yields CDR1 LGHNA and CDR2 YSLEER. Unmatched junction bases numbered 5, after V lost 1 base and J lost 4 bases. There are 15 residues in the CDR3. The CDR3 DNA follows: TGCGCCAGCAGCCAAGGACGGGGACTAGGAGAGACCCAGTACTTC. The encoded protein is CASSQGRGLGETQYF.

J is TRBJ2-2 and V is TRBV18; D might be TRBD2 (6 bases). Germline V gives CDR1 KGHSH, CDR2 LQKENI. There are 15 residues in the CDR3. Trimming pared 3 bases from V and 4 bases from J, leaving 12 bases between. Written as DNA, the CDR3 is TGTGCCAGCTCACCGGCGGGGTTGAGCACCGGGGAGCTGTTTTTT. This translates into CASSPAGLSTGELFF.

The rearrangement joins TRBV6-5 to TRBJ1-5; 11 bases fit TRBD1. The CDR3 has 15 residues. The germline CDR1 and CDR2 sequences are MNHEY and SVGAGI. Trimming removed 5 bases from V and 7 bases from J; junction bases left unmatched: 7. The DNA of the CDR3 is TGTGCCAGCAGTCCGGGACAGGGGGGTCGGCAGCCCCAGCATTTT. It codes for CASSPGQGGRQPQHF.

CDR3 DNA sequence: TGTGCCAGCAGTTTACAGGGGAGCTACGAGCAGTACTTC. This translates into CASSLQGSYEQYF. The V gene is TRBV12-3 or TRBV12-4, the J gene TRBJ2-7; maybe TRBD1 (6 bases). V dropped 2 bases and J dropped 3 bases, with 8 bases sitting between them. CDR3 length: 13 residues.

The rearrangement joins TRBV30 to TRBJ1-1; 10 bases are shared with TRBD1. Germline V lookup: CDR1 GTSNPN, CDR2 SVGIG (reference sequence). The CDR3 covers 13 residues. Unmatched junction bases numbered 3, after V lost 5 bases and J lost 3 bases. The CDR3 bases are TGTGCCTGGGACAGGGGGCGAGACACTGAAGCTTTCTTT. Encoded protein: CAWDRGRDTEAFF.

Only one count was recorded for this clone. The CDR3 here is CASSLTLYEQYF. In DNA form, the CDR3 reads TGTGCCAGCAGCTTAACGCTATACGAGCAGTACTTC. V usage is TRBV11-2 and J usage is TRBJ2-7; D is uncertain. V was cut by 2 bases and J by 4 bases, with 6 bases left in between. The germline V gene has CDR1 SGHAT and CDR2 FQNNGV. The CDR3 totals 12 residues.

The chain uses TRBV2 and TRBJ1-4; TRBD1 matches 9 bases. The CDR3 sequence is 14 residues long. Unmatched junction bases numbered 6, after V lost 7 bases and J lost 6 bases. The V gene's germline CDR1 is SNHLY and CDR2 FYNNEI. CDR3 protein: CASKRTGAYEKLFF. DNA for the CDR3: TGTGCCAGCAAAAGGACAGGGGCTTATGAAAAACTGTTTTTT.

V gene TRBV7-3 combines with J gene TRBJ2-1; possibly TRBD2 for D (6 bases). The CDR3 is made up of 13 amino acids. The V gene's germline CDR1 is SGHTA and CDR2 FQGTGA. The V and J ends lost 2 bases and 5 bases respectively, with 7 bases between them. DNA of the CDR3: TGTGCCAGCAGCTTATCTAGCGACAATGAGCAGTTCTTC. Translation gives CASSLSSDNEQFF. Full variable domain (missing parts from reference TRBV7-3 and TRBJ2-1): GAGVSQTPSNKVTEKGKYVELRCDPISGHTALYWYRQSLGQGPEFLIYFQGTGAADDSGLPNDRFFAVRPEGSVSTLKIQRTERGDSAVYLCASSLSSDNEQFFGPGTRLTVL.

About this clone: Other nucleotide sequences from this sample produce the same CDR3. This chain connects TRBV19 to TRBJ2-1; 8 bases agree with TRBD1. Losses at the gene ends were 4 bases for V and 9 bases for J; bases not matched to a gene: 2. Germline lookup yields CDR1 LNHDA and CDR2 SQIVND (reference sequence). The CDR3 is 12 amino acids. CDR3 DNA: TGTGCCAGTAGTAGACAGGGGAGTGAGCAGTTCTTC. It encodes CASSRQGSEQFF.

This chain joins TRBV18 and TRBJ1-2; D is ambiguous. Germline lookup yields CDR1 KGHSH and CDR2 LQKENI. V was trimmed by 2 bases and J by 3 bases, leaving 7 bases between them. The CDR3 is 13 residues long. This chain's CDR3 is CASSPGGDYGYTF. In nucleotides, the CDR3 is TGTGCCAGCTCACCAGGAGGAGACTATGGCTACACCTTC.

The rearrangement links TRBV5-1 to TRBJ2-3, with D tentatively TRBD2 (5 bases). V lost 2 bases and J lost 0, with 22 bases in between. CDR3 length equals 19 residues. Germline CDR1 SGHRS, CDR2 YFSETQ. CDR3 sequence: CASSLYAGRGSGSTDTQYF. The CDR3 nucleotides are TGCGCCAGCAGCTTATACGCAGGCCGTGGAAGCGGCAGCACAGATACGCAGTATTTT.

The J gene is TRBJ2-3, the V gene TRBV2, with TRBD2 as a possible D gene (5 bases). V was clipped by 0 bases and J by 1 base, with 8 bases between them. The CDR3 sequence is 15 residues long. Germline V gives CDR1 SNHLY, CDR2 FYNNEI. CDR3 sequence (DNA): TGTGCCAGCAGTGAAGCGCTTAGCGGCACAGATACGCAGTATTTT. Translation: CASSEALSGTDTQYF.

The chain links TRBV19 to TRBJ2-1, with 10 bases matching TRBD2. This CDR3 has 15 residues. Germline V lookup: CDR1 LNHDA, CDR2 SQIVND (reference sequence). Trimming removed 3 bases from V and 8 bases from J; junction bases left unmatched: 7. The CDR3 region is CASSMGLAGVYEQFF. The CDR3, as DNA: TGTGCCAGTAGTATGGGGCTAGCGGGAGTCTATGAGCAGTTCTTC.

The chain is built from TRBV2 and TRBJ1-2, with D possibly being TRBD1 (5 bases). The V gene's germline CDR1 is SNHLY and CDR2 FYNNEI. With 7 bases removed from V and 8 bases from J, the gap between germline ends came to 20 bases. The CDR3 is made up of 14 amino acids. The CDR3: CASNGGSGLGGYTF. CDR3 bases: TGTGCCAGCAATGGGGGGTCAGGTCTGGGCGGCTACACCTTC.

This clone has a single count. This chain uses TRBV19 with TRBJ1-1, with 7 positions matching TRBD1. The CDR3 contains 15 residues. The V segment lost 1 base and the J segment 1 base; nucleotides outside the gene matches: 3. CDR1 is LNHDA, CDR2 SQIVND, per germline (reference sequence). The DNA for the CDR3 is TGTGCCAGTAGTATAGCGACAGGGCCGAACACTGAAGCTTTCTTT. Translation: CASSIATGPNTEAFF.

The chain carries TRBV9 and TRBJ2-5, with D unresolved. Germline assignment: CDR1 SGDLS and CDR2 YYNGEE. Trimming took off 4 bases at V and 2 bases at J, with 15 bases between the two ends. CDR3 length: 15 amino acids. In nucleotides, the CDR3 is TGTGCCAGCAGCCCCCGCGGCAGCCTACAAGAGACCCAGTACTTC. Protein: CASSPRGSLQETQYF.

The chain combines TRBV15 with TRBJ1-4; TRBD1 agrees at 10 bases. V lost 3 bases to trimming and J lost 8 bases; unmatched junction nucleotides: 3. The CDR3 covers 14 residues. CDR1 is LNHNV and CDR2 is YYDKDF in the germline V gene (reference sequence). CDR3: CATSRDRGKEKLFF. For the CDR3, the DNA is TGTGCCACCAGCAGGGACAGGGGGAAAGAAAAACTGTTTTTT.

This chain links TRBV6-1 with TRBJ2-1, with D perhaps matching TRBD1 (6 bases). The germline V gene encodes CDR1 MNHNS and CDR2 SASEGT. V dropped 2 bases and J dropped 9 bases, with 11 bases sitting between them. CDR3 size: 13 residues. The CDR3 nucleotides are TGTGCCAGCAGTGAACGTCTGGGGGCTGAGCAGTTCTTC. It is translated as CASSERLGAEQFF.

V usage is TRBV5-1 and J usage is TRBJ2-1; D call uncertain. V was shortened by 2 bases and J by 4 bases, with 22 bases between the two germline ends. The CDR3 contains 18 residues. Germline loops: CDR1 SGHRS, CDR2 YFSETQ. CDR3 in amino acids: CASSLKRPGSPRYNEQFF. The CDR3 coding sequence is TGCGCCAGCAGCTTAAAGCGCCCCGGTTCCCCCCGGTACAATGAGCAGTTCTTC. Supplemented by reference TRBV5-1 and TRBJ2-1, the full variable domain reads KAGVTQTPRYLIKTRGQQVTLSCSPISGHRSVSWYQQTPGQGLQFLFEYFSETQRNKGNFPGRFSGRQFSNSRSEMNVSTLELGDSALYLCASSLKRPGSPRYNEQFFGPGTRLTVL.

V usage is TRBV7-8 and J usage is TRBJ2-1; D is undetermined. The CDR3 spans 13 residues. Trimming removed 4 bases at V and 7 bases at J, with 11 bases between. Per the germline V gene, CDR1 is SGHVS and CDR2 is FQNEAQ. Here the CDR3 DNA reads TGTGCCAGCAGCTCCCATCAGCGAAATGAGCAGTTCTTC. This sequence encodes CASSSHQRNEQFF.

This chain uses TRBV4-2 with TRBJ2-1, with 7 bases matching TRBD2. Germline V gene sequence: CDR1 LGHNA, CDR2 YNFKEQ. V dropped 2 bases and J dropped 2; count of bases not matched to a gene: 3. This CDR3 is 15 amino acids long. The CDR3, as DNA: TGTGCCAGCAGCCAACGACTAGCCCCCTACAATGAGCAGTTCTTC. It specifies CASSQRLAPYNEQFF.

J is TRBJ2-2 and V is TRBV4-3; D unclear. The CDR3 has 14 amino acids. The germline V gene encodes CDR1 LGHNA and CDR2 YSLEER. V lost 0 bases and J 4 bases, leaving 6 bases between the germline ends. CDR3 DNA: TGCGCCAGCAGCCAAGAGCGTTTCACCGGGGAGCTGTTTTTT. Translation: CASSQERFTGELFF.